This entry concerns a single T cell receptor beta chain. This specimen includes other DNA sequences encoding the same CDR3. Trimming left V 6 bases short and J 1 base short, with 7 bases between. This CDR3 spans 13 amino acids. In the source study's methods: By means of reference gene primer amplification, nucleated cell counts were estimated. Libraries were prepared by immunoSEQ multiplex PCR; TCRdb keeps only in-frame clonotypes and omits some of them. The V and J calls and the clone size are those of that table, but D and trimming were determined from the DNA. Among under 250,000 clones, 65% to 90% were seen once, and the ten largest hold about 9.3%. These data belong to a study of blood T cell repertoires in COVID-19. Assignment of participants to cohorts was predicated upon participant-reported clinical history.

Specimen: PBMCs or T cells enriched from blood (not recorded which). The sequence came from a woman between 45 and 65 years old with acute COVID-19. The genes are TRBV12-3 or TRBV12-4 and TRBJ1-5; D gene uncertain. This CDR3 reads CASRGLSNQPQHF. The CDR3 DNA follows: TGTGCCAGCAGAGGACTCAGCAATCAGCCCCAGCATTTT.